Following are 29 T cell receptor beta chains from one sample sequenced in a study of T cell clones after liver transplantation. TCRdb's table, derived via immunoSEQ multiplex PCR, lists solely in-frame clones and lacks some. The data show 90,000 to 120,000 clones, with around four fifths seen just once and about 1% held by the top ten. Sequenced material: CD4+ T cells from blood, taken before liver transplant. These receptors came from a human donor who received a liver transplant.

The chain combines TRBV19 with TRBJ2-7; 7 positions match TRBD2. Trimming removed 0 bases from V and 3 bases from J; junction bases left unmatched: 5. CDR3 length: 15 residues. Germline CDR1 is LNHDA and CDR2 is SQIVND (reference sequence). The CDR3 nucleotides are TGTGCCAGTAGTATAGACCGGGACTACAACTACGAGCAGTACTTC. This translates into CASSIDRDYNYEQYF.

The chain is built from TRBV28 and TRBJ1-4, with D possibly matching TRBD1 (5 bases). This CDR3 is built from 15 residues. With 7 bases removed from V and 5 bases from J, the gap between germline ends came to 17 bases. Looked up from germline, CDR1 is MDHEN and CDR2 is SYDVKM. The DNA of the CDR3 is TGTGCCAGCAAATTGGGGGGACCGAGAAATGAAAAACTGTTTTTT. Translated, it gives CASKLGGPRNEKLFF.

The gene calls are TRBV5-1 and TRBJ2-2; D is perhaps TRBD1 (6 bases). Trimming took 1 base from V and 4 from J, leaving 11 bases between them. Germline CDR1 SGHRS, CDR2 YFSETQ. The CDR3 is 15 amino acids. The CDR3 bases are TGCGCCAGCAGCTTGTACACAGGGACCACCGGGGAGCTGTTTTTT. Translated, it gives CASSLYTGTTGELFF.

The V and J genes are TRBV28 and TRBJ1-1; D is uncertain. There are 11 residues in the CDR3. The germline V gene has CDR1 MDHEN and CDR2 SYDVKM. The ends were cut back, 7 bases at V and 1 base at J, with 4 bases in the middle. CDR3 in DNA: TGTGCCAGCATTGGGAACACTGAAGCTTTCTTT. Translation gives CASIGNTEAFF.

The CDR3 sequence is CASSPGRGNRETQYF. The DNA for the CDR3 is TGTGCCAGCAGCCCGGGACGAGGGAATCGAGAGACCCAGTACTTC. The chain couples TRBV5-6 to TRBJ2-5, with D perhaps being TRBD1 or TRBD2 (5 bases each). The CDR3 contains 15 residues. Trimming removed 4 bases from V and 4 bases from J, with 17 bases in between. CDR1 is SGHDT, CDR2 YYEEEE, per germline.

This chain joins TRBV9 and TRBJ2-1; D is possibly TRBD2 (5 bases). Germline-derived CDR1 and CDR2 are SGDLS and YYNGEE. There are 15 residues in the CDR3. The germline V and J ends were trimmed by 0 bases and 1 base, with 8 bases remaining between them. CDR3 sequence reads: CASSVADSSYNEQFF. CDR3 DNA sequence: TGTGCCAGCAGCGTAGCGGACTCTTCCTACAATGAGCAGTTCTTC.

The V and J genes are TRBV6-5 and TRBJ1-1; D gene unclear. From germline, CDR1 is MNHEY and CDR2 SVGAGI. Trimming removed 2 bases from V and 7 bases from J, with 8 bases in between. The CDR3 has 12 amino acids. The CDR3: CASSYGQHEAFF. The CDR3 coding sequence is TGTGCCAGCAGTTACGGGCAGCATGAAGCTTTCTTT.

The chain has TRBV28 and TRBJ1-1, with unresolved D. The CDR3 is made up of 14 amino acids. CDR1 and CDR2 (germline): MDHEN, SYDVKM. Between the trimmed V and J ends, which lost 2 bases and 6 bases, there was a span of 13 bases. The CDR3 nucleotides are TGTGCCAGCAGTTTAGGGCCCAAGATCGCTGAAGCTTTCTTT. The encoded protein is CASSLGPKIAEAFF.

The chain recombines TRBV6-5 with TRBJ2-2; D remains unclear. Looked up from germline, CDR1 is MNHEY and CDR2 is SVGAGI. The CDR3 covers 13 residues. Trimming left V 2 bases short and J 6 bases short, with 7 bases between. The CDR3 nucleotides read TGTGCCAGCAGTTACGGACCCCCCGGGGAGCTGTTTTTT. It encodes CASSYGPPGELFF.

V usage is TRBV7-2 and J usage is TRBJ1-4, with D possibly being TRBD1 (6 bases). The V and J ends lost 5 bases and 8 bases respectively, with 27 bases between them. There are 18 residues in the CDR3. CDR1 is SGHTA, CDR2 FQGNSA, per germline. As DNA, the CDR3 is TGTGCCAGCAGCCACCCTCCAGGCGGGGGGGCCGGTGGGGAAAAACTGTTTTTT. Translating gives CASSHPPGGGAGGEKLFF. Variable domain in full (rest from reference TRBV7-2 and TRBJ1-4): GAGVSQSPSNKVTEKGKDVELRCDPISGHTALYWYRQSLGQGLEFLIYFQGNSAPDKSGLPSDRFSAERTGGSVSTLTIQRTQQEDSAVYLCASSHPPGGGAGGEKLFFGSGTQLSVL.

The genes are TRBV6-4 and TRBJ2-3, with a weak D call TRBD1 (7 bases). Germline-derived CDR1 and CDR2 are MRHNA and SNTAGT. V was shortened by 3 bases and J by 2 bases, with 24 bases between the two germline ends. The CDR3 contains 19 residues. The CDR3 sequence is CASSERLGAGTAFTDTQYF. Written as DNA, the CDR3 is TGTGCCAGCAGTGAGCGACTAGGGGCCGGGACAGCTTTCACAGATACGCAGTATTTT.

There are a few counts of this clone. V and J are TRBV6-5 and TRBJ1-2; 8 nucleotides align to TRBD1. The junction had 15 bases not matched to a gene; V was cut back by 4 bases and J by 8 bases. Germline assignment: CDR1 MNHEY and CDR2 SVGAGI. The CDR3 has 16 residues. This CDR3 reads CASSSIVLQGARGYTF. CDR3 sequence (DNA): TGTGCCAGCAGTTCCATCGTTCTTCAGGGGGCGCGGGGCTACACCTTC.

The chain employs TRBV6-1 and TRBJ1-2; 8 bases line up with TRBD1. The J segment lost 2 bases and the V segment lost 3 bases, leaving 5 bases of the junction unmatched. CDR1 and CDR2 from the germline V gene are MNHNS and SASEGT. The CDR3 totals 15 residues. CDR3 sequence: CASSDRTGLNYGYTF. DNA of the CDR3: TGTGCCAGCAGTGACCGGACAGGGTTGAACTATGGCTACACCTTC.

This rearrangement joins TRBV5-3 to TRBJ1-2; TRBD1 agrees at 9 bases. TRBV5-3 belongs to the ORF category, with a function that is uncertain. Trimming removed 3 bases from V and 5 bases from J; junction bases left unmatched: 5. This CDR3 contains 14 residues. CDR3 sequence reads: CARSSPGQGYGYTF. As DNA, the CDR3 is TGTGCCAGAAGCTCCCCGGGACAGGGATATGGCTACACCTTC.

A few counts support this clone. The chain couples TRBV30 to TRBJ1-4; D not certain. CDR1 GTSNPN and CDR2 SVGIG come from the germline V gene (reference sequence). V was clipped by 1 base and J by 8 bases, with 11 bases between them. The CDR3 consists of 13 residues. In nucleotides, the CDR3 is TGTGCCTGGAGTGGAAGGTTTCGGGAAAAACTGTTTTTT. It encodes CAWSGRFREKLFF. The complete variable domain, with remaining parts taken from reference TRBV30 and TRBJ1-4, reads SQTIHQWPATLVQPVGSPLSLECTVEGTSNPNLYWYRQAAGRGLQLLFYSVGIGQISSEVPQNLSASRPQDRQFILSSKKLLLSDSGFYLCAWSGRFREKLFFGSGTQLSVL.

The chain links TRBV5-1 to TRBJ1-2; D is undetermined. Deletions cut 0 bases from V and 7 bases from J, with 16 bases between. Germline values: CDR1 SGHRS, CDR2 YFSETQ. The CDR3 loop spans 15 amino acids. CDR3 nucleotide sequence: TGCGCCAGCAGCTTGGCCGCGTGGACCTCGGGTGGCTACACCTTC. This codes for CASSLAAWTSGGYTF.

The chain is built from TRBV7-8 and TRBJ2-7; 9 nucleotides agree with TRBD1. CDR1 and CDR2 from the germline V gene are SGHVS and FQNEAQ. The CDR3 runs to 15 residues. The V segment lost 1 base and the J segment 2 bases; nucleotides outside the gene matches: 3. CDR3 bases: TGTGCCAGCAGCTTAGGACAGGGGGGGACCTACGAGCAGTACTTC. Its translation: CASSLGQGGTYEQYF. The whole variable domain, filled in from reference TRBV7-8 and TRBJ2-7, reads GAGVSQSPRYKVAKRGQDVALRCDPISGHVSLFWYQQALGQGPEFLTYFQNEAQLDKSGLPSDRFFAERPEGSVSTLKIQRTQQEDSAVYLCASSLGQGGTYEQYFGPGTRLTVT.

The chain combines TRBV30 with TRBJ2-1; tentatively, D is TRBD2 (5 bases). V was clipped by 5 bases and J by 4 bases, with 18 bases between them. Germline V gene lookup returns CDR1 GTSNPN and CDR2 SVGIG (reference sequence). The CDR3 is 15 amino acids. Here the CDR3 DNA reads TGTGCCTGGGCCCCCGGAGCCGGAGGTTACAATGAGCAGTTCTTC. Translating gives CAWAPGAGGYNEQFF.

This clone was seen only a few times. Other DNA sequences in this sample translate to the same CDR3. The chain recombines TRBV11-2 with TRBJ2-7, with D possibly matching TRBD1 (6 bases). The CDR3 covers 16 residues. V lost 1 base to trimming and J lost 5 bases, with 18 bases between them. Germline CDR1 reads SGHAT; CDR2 reads FQNNGV. The CDR3 sequence: CASSLVWARGPNEQYF. Written as DNA, the CDR3 is TGTGCCAGCAGCTTAGTTTGGGCCAGGGGTCCGAACGAGCAGTACTTC.

The chain recombines TRBV14 with TRBJ2-4, with a weak D call TRBD1 (5 bases). This CDR3 is built from 14 residues. CDR1 is SGHDN, CDR2 FVKESK, per germline. V lost 1 base, J lost 9 bases, and 13 bases lay in between. CDR3 in amino acids: CASSQAGPASIQYF. The CDR3 DNA reads as TGTGCCAGCAGCCAAGCAGGGCCGGCAAGCATTCAGTACTTC.

This chain uses TRBV19 with TRBJ2-3; no firm D call. This CDR3 is built from 13 residues. Germline V CDR1 and CDR2: LNHDA, SQIVND (reference sequence). Trimming took 6 bases from V and 4 from J, leaving 11 bases between them. Here the CDR3 DNA reads TGTGCCAGTAGGGTGGCTTCCGCAGATACGCAGTATTTT. Protein: CASRVASADTQYF.

Here the CDR3 reads CASGQGQGNNEQYF. CDR3 coding DNA: TGTGCCAGCGGCCAGGGACAGGGGAACAACGAGCAGTACTTC. The J gene is TRBJ2-7, the V gene TRBV28; 10 nucleotides agree with TRBD1. CDR3 length equals 14 residues. The germline V gene encodes CDR1 MDHEN and CDR2 SYDVKM. Unmatched junction bases numbered 9, after V lost 8 bases and J lost 5 bases.

This clone turned up a few times. The CDR3 DNA is TGTGCCAGCAGAATTCCGGGACAGACCTACAATGAGCAGTTCTTC. It specifies CASRIPGQTYNEQFF. This chain connects TRBV27 to TRBJ2-1, with 7 bases matching TRBD1. Unmatched junction bases numbered 7, after V lost 6 bases and J lost 2 bases. The V gene's germline CDR1 is MNHEY and CDR2 SMNVEV (reference sequence). CDR3 length: 15 amino acids.

V and J are TRBV11-2 and TRBJ2-1, with 8 bases lining up with TRBD2. Trimming cost V 5 bases and J 12 bases; bases outside gene matches: 15. CDR3 length: 15 amino acids. Germline V gene lookup returns CDR1 SGHAT and CDR2 FQNNGV. This CDR3 reads CASSTPRPHRGGQFF. For the CDR3, the DNA is TGTGCCAGCAGCACCCCCCGCCCCCACCGGGGGGGGCAGTTCTTC.

The J gene is TRBJ2-2, the V gene TRBV27; 10 bases agree with TRBD2. Unmatched junction bases numbered 13, after V lost 7 bases and J lost 2 bases. CDR1 is MNHEY and CDR2 is SMNVEV in the germline V gene (reference sequence). CDR3 length: 18 residues. CDR3 coding DNA: TGTGCCAGCACTACTTTGAGGGGGACTAGCGAAAACACCGGGGAGCTGTTTTTT. Translation: CASTTLRGTSENTGELFF.

The genes are TRBV6-1 and TRBJ2-7; 11 bases are a match to TRBD2. V shed 9 bases and J 6 bases; nucleotides not matched to a gene: 7. CDR3 size: 13 residues. Germline V lookup: CDR1 MNHNS, CDR2 SASEGT. CDR3 nucleotides: TGTGCCAGTTTAGCGGGAGGGTTTTCCGAGCAGTACTTC. Protein sequence: CASLAGGFSEQYF.

This clone came up a few times. The chain is built from TRBV5-1 and TRBJ1-1, with 7 bases fitting TRBD1. Germline assignment: CDR1 SGHRS and CDR2 YFSETQ. This CDR3 region has 13 residues. V gave up 4 bases and J gave up 0 bases; unmatched junction bases: 0. CDR3 DNA: TGCGCCAGCAGCACAGGGGTGAACACTGAAGCTTTCTTT. Amino acids: CASSTGVNTEAFF.

This chain joins TRBV5-4 and TRBJ1-6, with D possibly matching TRBD1 (5 bases). In germline, CDR1 is SGHNT, CDR2 YYREEE (reference sequence). This CDR3 contains 17 residues. V was trimmed by 1 base and J by 0 bases, leaving 11 bases between them. The CDR3 DNA follows: TGTGCCAGCAGCTTGAGCAGGGACTACTCCTATAATTCACCCCTCCACTTT. The encoded protein is CASSLSRDYSYNSPLHF.

This sequence joins TRBV28 and TRBJ2-5; 9 nucleotides line up with TRBD2. The germline V gene encodes CDR1 MDHEN and CDR2 SYDVKM. The CDR3 extends over 17 amino acids. Trimming at V came to 6 bases and at J to 7 bases, leaving 18 bases not matched to a gene. As DNA, the CDR3 is TGTGCCAGCAGGTCTTTAGCGGGAGAGGGGGGGGTAGTGACCCAGTACTTC. The encoded protein is CASRSLAGEGGVVTQYF. Full variable domain (remainder filled in from reference TRBV28 and TRBJ2-5): DVKVTQSSRYLVKRTGEKVFLECVQDMDHENMFWYRQDPGLGLRLIYFSYDVKMKEKGDIPEGYSVSREKKERFSLILESASTNQTSMYLCASRSLAGEGGVVTQYFGPGTRLLVL.